The 12 T cell receptor beta chains below all came from one sample that was sequenced in a study of beta chain features in type 1 diabetes. Study results and limitations: All four CD4+ subsets from Type 1 diabetes patients carried moderately but significantly shorter TCRB CDR3s.

TCRB transcripts that were expressed got sequenced, as all of the isolated RNA had been reverse transcribed. Generated by immunoSEQ multiplex PCR, the TCRdb table keeps only in-frame clones and is missing some. The table lists 250,000 to 300,000 clones, 14% of them singletons, with roughly 0.018% in the top ten. These receptors lack a known antigen. The sample was naive CD4+ T cells from blood. All receptors derive from a man aged 25-40 years with type 1 diabetes.

The V and J genes are TRBV5-6 and TRBJ2-3, with 7 nucleotides matching TRBD2. This CDR3 contains 14 residues. V dropped 10 bases and J dropped 6; count of bases not matched to a gene: 14. Germline CDR1 SGHDT, CDR2 YYEEEE. The CDR3 loop reads CAFSFPGGGDTQYF. In DNA form, the CDR3 reads TGTGCCTTTTCTTTCCCCGGGGGAGGGGATACGCAGTATTTT.

This chain connects TRBV6-5 to TRBJ2-1; D is undetermined. The V and J ends lost 0 bases and 5 bases respectively, with 11 bases between them. Germline CDR1 is MNHEY and CDR2 is SVGAGI. The length of the CDR3 is 15 residues. CDR3 protein: CASSYSWPENNEQFF. CDR3 nucleotides: TGTGCCAGCAGTTACTCGTGGCCAGAAAACAATGAGCAGTTCTTC.

The rearrangement joins TRBV25-1 to TRBJ2-3; possible D gene TRBD2, 6 bases. V lost 4 bases, J lost 0 bases, and 8 bases lay in between. CDR3 length: 14 amino acids. Germline-derived CDR1 and CDR2 are MGHDK and SYGVNS. The CDR3 region has the DNA TGTGCCAGCAGTGGCGGAGGGAGCACAGATACGCAGTATTTT. Amino acids: CASSGGGSTDTQYF.

V is TRBV28 and J is TRBJ2-7; 10 positions agree with TRBD1. The germline CDR1 and CDR2 sequences are MDHEN and SYDVKM. Trimming cost V 2 bases and J 6 bases; bases outside gene matches: 7. The CDR3 is 15 amino acids. Here the CDR3 reads CASSLLGTGVVEQYF. The CDR3 DNA sequence: TGTGCCAGCAGTTTACTTGGGACAGGGGTTGTCGAGCAGTACTTC.

The chain recombines TRBV30 with TRBJ2-4; TRBD1 is a possible D gene (6 bases). Trimming took off 0 bases at V and 5 bases at J, with 11 bases between the two ends. From germline, CDR1 is GTSNPN and CDR2 SVGIG (reference sequence). This CDR3 comprises 14 residues. The CDR3 DNA reads TGTGCCTGGAGTGTTTGGGGGCGCCAAAACATTCAGTACTTC. It specifies CAWSVWGRQNIQYF.

In this sample, this clone turned up a few times. The CDR3 here is CASSLYRGLNTEAFF. The CDR3 coding sequence is TGTGCCAGTAGTCTTTACAGGGGGCTGAACACTGAAGCTTTCTTT. The rearrangement joins TRBV19 to TRBJ1-1, with 9 bases that match TRBD1. CDR3 length equals 15 residues. Unmatched junction bases numbered 4, after V lost 5 bases and J lost 0 bases. Per the germline V gene, CDR1 is LNHDA and CDR2 is SQIVND (reference sequence).

This clone was detected a few times. The rearrangement links TRBV4-3 to TRBJ1-1, with D possibly being TRBD1 (6 bases). This CDR3 has 16 residues. V gave up 4 bases and J gave up 4 bases, with 19 bases separating them. Germline V gives CDR1 LGHNA, CDR2 YSLEER. CDR3 DNA sequence: TGCGCCAGCAGCCGGTTGCAGGGGACCCTAGCCACTGAAGCTTTCTTT. This encodes CASSRLQGTLATEAFF.

Only a few counts were recorded for this clone. The V and J genes are TRBV7-8 and TRBJ1-5; TRBD1 agrees at 10 bases. Germline lookup yields CDR1 SGHVS and CDR2 FQNEAQ. The CDR3 covers 16 residues. With V trimmed by 5 bases and J by 2 bases, 6 bases remained unmatched. The CDR3 is CASSRYGTGGNQPQHF. The DNA for the CDR3 is TGTGCCAGCAGCCGTTACGGGACAGGGGGCAATCAGCCCCAGCATTTT.

CDR3 amino acids: CASSQDWRTSGSDEQFF. Here the CDR3 DNA reads TGCGCCAGCAGCCAAGATTGGAGGACTAGCGGGAGTGATGAGCAGTTCTTC. The V gene is TRBV4-3, the J gene TRBJ2-1, with 13 bases that match TRBD2. Germline CDR1 LGHNA, CDR2 YSLEER. Unmatched junction bases numbered 7, after V lost 0 bases and J lost 8 bases. This CDR3 region has 17 residues.

The sample holds a few counts of this clone. The rearrangement uses TRBV5-1 and TRBJ2-1; 8 nucleotides align to TRBD1. Trimming removed 1 base from V and 4 bases from J; junction bases left unmatched: 4. Germline assignment: CDR1 SGHRS and CDR2 YFSETQ. The CDR3 is 15 residues long. The CDR3 protein is CASSLIGTGYNEQFF. CDR3 coding DNA: TGCGCCAGCAGCTTGATCGGGACAGGATACAATGAGCAGTTCTTC.

V gene TRBV28 combines with J gene TRBJ2-1; weak D call: TRBD1 (6 bases). The CDR3 length is 13 residues. V was shortened by 6 bases and J by 8 bases, with 14 bases between the two germline ends. CDR1 is MDHEN and CDR2 is SYDVKM in the germline V gene. The CDR3 reads CASRAQGIHEQFF. CDR3 in DNA: TGTGCCAGCAGAGCTCAGGGGATCCATGAGCAGTTCTTC.

This clone was detected a few times. The V call is TRBV4-2, the J call TRBJ2-1; TRBD2 aligns across 11 bases. Germline-derived CDR1 and CDR2 are LGHNA and YNFKEQ. With V trimmed by 1 base and J by 0 bases, 5 bases remained unmatched. This CDR3 region has 18 residues. Here the CDR3 reads CASSQGTSGSPSYNEQFF. The CDR3, as DNA: TGTGCCAGCAGCCAAGGTACTAGCGGGAGCCCCTCCTACAATGAGCAGTTCTTC.